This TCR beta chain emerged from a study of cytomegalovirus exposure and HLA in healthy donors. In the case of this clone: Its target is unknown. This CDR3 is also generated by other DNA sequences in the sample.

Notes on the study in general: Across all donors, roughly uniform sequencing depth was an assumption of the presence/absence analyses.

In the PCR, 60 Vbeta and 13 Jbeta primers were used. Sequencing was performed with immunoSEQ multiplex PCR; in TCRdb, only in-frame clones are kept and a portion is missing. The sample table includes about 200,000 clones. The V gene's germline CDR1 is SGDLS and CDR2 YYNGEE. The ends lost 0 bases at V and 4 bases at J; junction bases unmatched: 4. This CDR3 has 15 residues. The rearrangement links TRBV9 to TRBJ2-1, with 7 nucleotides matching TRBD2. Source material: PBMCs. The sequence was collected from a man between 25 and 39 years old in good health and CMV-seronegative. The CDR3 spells CASSVEGGSYNEQFF. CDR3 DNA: TGTGCCAGCAGCGTAGAGGGCGGGAGTTACAATGAGCAGTTCTTC.